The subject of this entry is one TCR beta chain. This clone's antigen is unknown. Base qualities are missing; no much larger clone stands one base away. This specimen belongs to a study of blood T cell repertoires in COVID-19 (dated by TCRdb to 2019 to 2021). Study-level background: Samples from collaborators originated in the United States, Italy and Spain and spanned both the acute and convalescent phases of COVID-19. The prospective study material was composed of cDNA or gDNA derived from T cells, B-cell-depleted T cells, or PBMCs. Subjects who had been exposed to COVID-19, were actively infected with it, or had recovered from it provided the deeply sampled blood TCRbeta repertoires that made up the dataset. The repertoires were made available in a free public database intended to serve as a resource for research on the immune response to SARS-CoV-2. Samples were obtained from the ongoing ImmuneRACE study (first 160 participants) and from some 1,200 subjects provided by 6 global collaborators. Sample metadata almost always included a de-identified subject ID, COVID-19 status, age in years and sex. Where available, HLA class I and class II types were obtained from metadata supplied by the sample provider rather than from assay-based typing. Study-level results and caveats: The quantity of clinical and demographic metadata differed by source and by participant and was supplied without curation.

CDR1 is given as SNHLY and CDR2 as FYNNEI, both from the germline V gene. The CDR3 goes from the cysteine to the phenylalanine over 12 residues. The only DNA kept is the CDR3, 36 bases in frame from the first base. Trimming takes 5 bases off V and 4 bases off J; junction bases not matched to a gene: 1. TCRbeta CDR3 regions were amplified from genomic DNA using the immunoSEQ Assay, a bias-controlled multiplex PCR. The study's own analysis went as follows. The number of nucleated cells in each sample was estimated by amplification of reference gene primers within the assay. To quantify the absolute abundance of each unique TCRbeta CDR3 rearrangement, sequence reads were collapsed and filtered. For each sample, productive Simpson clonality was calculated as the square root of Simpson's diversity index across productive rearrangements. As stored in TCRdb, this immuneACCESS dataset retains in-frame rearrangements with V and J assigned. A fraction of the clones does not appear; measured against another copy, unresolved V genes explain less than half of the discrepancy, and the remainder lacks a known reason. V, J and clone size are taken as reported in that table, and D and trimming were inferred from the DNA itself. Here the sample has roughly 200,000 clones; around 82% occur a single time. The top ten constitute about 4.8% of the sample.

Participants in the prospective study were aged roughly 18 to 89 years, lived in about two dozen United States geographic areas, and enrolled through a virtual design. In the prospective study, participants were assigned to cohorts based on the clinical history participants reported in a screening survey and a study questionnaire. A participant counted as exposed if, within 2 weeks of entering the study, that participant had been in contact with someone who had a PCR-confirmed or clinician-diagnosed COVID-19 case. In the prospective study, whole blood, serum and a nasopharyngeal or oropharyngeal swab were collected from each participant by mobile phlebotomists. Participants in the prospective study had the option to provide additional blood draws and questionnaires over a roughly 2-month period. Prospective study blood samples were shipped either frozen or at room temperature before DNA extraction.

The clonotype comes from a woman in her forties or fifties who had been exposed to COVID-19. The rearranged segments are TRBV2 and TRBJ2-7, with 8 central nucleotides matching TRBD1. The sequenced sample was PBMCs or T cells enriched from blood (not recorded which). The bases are TGTGCCAGCAGTCAGGGGGCTTACGAGCAGTACTTC. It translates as CASSQGAYEQYF.